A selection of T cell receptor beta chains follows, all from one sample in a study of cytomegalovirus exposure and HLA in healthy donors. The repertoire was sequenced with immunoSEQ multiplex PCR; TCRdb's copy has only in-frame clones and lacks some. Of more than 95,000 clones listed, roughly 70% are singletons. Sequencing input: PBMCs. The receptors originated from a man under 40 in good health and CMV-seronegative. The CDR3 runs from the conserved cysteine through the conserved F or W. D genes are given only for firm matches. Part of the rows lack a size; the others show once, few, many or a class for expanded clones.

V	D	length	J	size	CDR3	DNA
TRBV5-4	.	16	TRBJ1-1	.	CASSLERDKKDTEAFF	TGTGCCAGCAGCTTGGAGCGGGACAAAAAGGACACTGAAGCTTTCTTT
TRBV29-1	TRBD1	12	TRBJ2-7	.	CSADRGSHEQYF	TGCAGCGCGGACAGGGGATCCCACGAGCAGTACTTC
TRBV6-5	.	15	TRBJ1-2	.	CASSYFSTGPNGYTF	TGTGCCAGCAGTTACTTCTCGACAGGCCCTAACGGCTACACCTTC
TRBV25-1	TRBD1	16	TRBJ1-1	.	CASSARDRGERSEAFF	TGTGCCAGCAGTGCCCGGGACAGGGGAGAAAGGAGTGAAGCTTTCTTT
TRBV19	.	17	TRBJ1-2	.	CASSPNGGEAGNYGYTF	TGTGCCAGTAGTCCCAACGGGGGTGAGGCAGGGAACTATGGCTACACCTTC
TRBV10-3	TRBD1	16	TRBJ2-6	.	CAHSGTGGSGANVLTF	TGTGCCCATTCCGGGACAGGGGGATCTGGGGCCAACGTCCTGACTTTC
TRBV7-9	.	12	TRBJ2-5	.	CSSRLLSETQYF	TGTTCCAGCAGGCTCCTTAGCGAGACCCAGTACTTC
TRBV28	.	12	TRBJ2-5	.	CASARQQETQYF	TGTGCCAGCGCCAGACAGCAAGAGACCCAGTACTTC
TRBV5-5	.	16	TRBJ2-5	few	CASSSYTGIRQETQYF	TGTGCCAGCAGCTCATACACAGGGATCCGCCAAGAGACCCAGTACTTC
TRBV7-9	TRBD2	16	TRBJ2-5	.	CASNPAALAGQETQYF	TGTGCCAGCAATCCGGCCGCGCTAGCGGGGCAAGAGACCCAGTACTTC
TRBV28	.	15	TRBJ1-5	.	CASSTLEGGRQPQHF	TGTGCCAGCAGTACACTTGAGGGCGGACGTCAGCCCCAGCATTTT
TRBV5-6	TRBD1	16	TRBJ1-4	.	CASSLRGTEDNEKLFF	TGTGCCAGCAGCCTACGGGGGACAGAAGATAATGAAAAACTGTTTTTT
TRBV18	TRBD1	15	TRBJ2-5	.	CASSPSDRKQETQYF	TGTGCCAGCTCACCATCGGACAGGAAACAAGAGACCCAGTACTTC
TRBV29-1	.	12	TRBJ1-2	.	CSGAGPNYGYTF	TGCAGCGGGGCGGGCCCAAACTATGGCTACACCTTC
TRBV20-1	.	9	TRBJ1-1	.	CSARELAFF	TGCAGTGCTAGAGAACTTGCTTTCTTT
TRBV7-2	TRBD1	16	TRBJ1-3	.	CASSLGGQGAGNTIYF	TGTGCCAGCAGCTTAGGAGGACAGGGGGCTGGAAACACCATATATTTT
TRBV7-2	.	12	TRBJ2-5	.	CASRLNFGEQYF	TGTGCCAGCAGGCTTAATTTTGGGGAGCAGTACTTC
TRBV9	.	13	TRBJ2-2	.	CASSPHTTGELFF	TGTGCCAGCAGCCCCCACACGACCGGGGAGCTGTTTTTT
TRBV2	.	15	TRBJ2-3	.	CASGRLASATDTQYF	TGTGCCAGCGGGCGCCTAGCGTCCGCCACAGATACGCAGTATTTT
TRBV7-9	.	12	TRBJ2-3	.	CASSLFRDTQYF	TGTGCCAGCAGCCTTTTCCGAGATACGCAGTATTTT
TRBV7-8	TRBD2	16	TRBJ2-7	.	CASKRLAGASSYEQYF	TGTGCCAGCAAGAGGCTAGCGGGGGCCAGCTCCTACGAGCAGTACTTC
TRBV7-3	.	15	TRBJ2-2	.	CASSLGGTAPGELFF	TGTGCCAGCAGCTTAGGGGGGACAGCCCCCGGGGAGCTGTTTTTT
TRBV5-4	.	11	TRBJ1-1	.	CASSQNTEAFF	TGTGCCAGCAGCCAAAACACTGAAGCTTTCTTT
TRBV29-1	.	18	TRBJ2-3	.	CSVTTAGGGLTGTDTQYF	TGCAGCGTTACGACTGCGGGCGGGGGCCTAACGGGCACAGATACGCAGTATTTT
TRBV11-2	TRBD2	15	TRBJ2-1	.	CASSSLAGGLNEQFF	TGTGCCAGCAGCTCACTAGCGGGGGGGCTTAATGAGCAGTTCTTC
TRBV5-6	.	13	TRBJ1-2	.	CASSLDINYGYTF	TGTGCCAGCAGCTTGGACATTAACTATGGCTACACCTTC
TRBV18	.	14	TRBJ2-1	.	CASSPVQFYNEQFF	TGTGCCAGCTCACCGGTACAGTTCTACAATGAGCAGTTCTTC
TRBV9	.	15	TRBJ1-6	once	CASSVEESYNSPLHF	TGTGCCAGCAGCGTAGAAGAGTCCTATAATTCACCCCTCCACTTT
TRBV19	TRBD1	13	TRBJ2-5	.	CASSTTGWETQYF	TGTGCCAGTAGTACGACAGGGTGGGAGACCCAGTACTTC
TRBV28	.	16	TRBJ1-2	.	CASSAPRWGANYGYTF	TGTGCCAGCAGCGCCCCCCGCTGGGGAGCTAACTATGGCTACACCTTC
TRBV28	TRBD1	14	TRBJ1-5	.	CASRTGGWNQPQHF	TGTGCCAGCAGAACAGGGGGCTGGAATCAGCCCCAGCATTTT
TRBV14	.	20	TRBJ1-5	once	CASSQFPGMHRYGSNQPQHF	TGTGCCAGCAGCCAGTTTCCCGGGATGCACCGTTATGGGAGCAATCAGCCCCAGCATTTT
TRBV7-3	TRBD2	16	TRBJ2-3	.	CASSLLAGEGRDTQYF	TGTGCCAGCAGCTTATTAGCGGGGGAGGGGCGAGATACGCAGTATTTT
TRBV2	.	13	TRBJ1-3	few	CASTVLYGNTIYF	TGTGCCAGCACGGTACTCTATGGAAACACCATATATTTT
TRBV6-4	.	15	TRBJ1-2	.	CASSESGSGGDGYTF	TGTGCCAGCAGTGAAAGCGGGTCTGGTGGGGATGGCTACACCTTC
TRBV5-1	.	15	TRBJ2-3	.	CASSFGAGNTDTQYF	TGCGCCAGCAGCTTTGGCGCAGGTAACACAGATACGCAGTATTTT
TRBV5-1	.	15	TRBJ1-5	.	CASSFDGQPNQPQHF	TGCGCCAGCAGCTTCGACGGACAGCCCAATCAGCCCCAGCATTTT
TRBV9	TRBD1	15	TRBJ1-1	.	CASTRTGGVRTEAFF	TGTGCCAGCACCCGGACAGGGGGCGTGCGCACTGAAGCTTTCTTT
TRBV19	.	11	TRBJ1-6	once	CASSIDRRQFF	TGTGCCAGTAGTATAGATCGGAGACAGTTCTTT
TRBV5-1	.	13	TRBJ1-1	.	CASSLGPSAEAFF	TGCGCCAGCAGCTTGGGCCCTAGCGCTGAAGCTTTCTTT
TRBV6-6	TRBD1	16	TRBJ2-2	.	CASSSPGQTNTGELFF	TGTGCCAGCAGTTCGCCGGGACAGACGAACACCGGGGAGCTGTTTTTT
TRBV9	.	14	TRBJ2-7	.	CASSVGPRANEQYF	TGTGCCAGCAGCGTGGGTCCCAGGGCTAACGAGCAGTACTTC
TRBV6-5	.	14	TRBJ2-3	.	CASRGGSRDDTQYF	TGTGCCAGCAGGGGAGGCTCGAGGGATGATACGCAGTATTTT
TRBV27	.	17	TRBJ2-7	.	CASSLSGGGPISYEQYF	TGTGCCAGCAGTTTATCAGGGGGGGGGCCCATCTCCTACGAGCAGTACTTC